This passage covers 12 T cell receptor beta chains from one sample sequenced in a study of human T cells and chemical hapten exposure. Indicated time point: patch test 1, 2 weeks after DPC sensitization. As to treatment: therapeutic diphenylcyclopropenone sensitization with weekly scalp DPC. TCRdb re-derived calls from the RACE reads in MiXCR, one entry per CDR3 protein. This sample carries some 180,000 distinct CDR3 sequences, 20% to 25% of them seen once, and the ten largest clones take approximately 6.7%. The source was whole blood, collected in connection with sensitization to the hapten diphenylcyclopropenone (DPC). The receptor set was obtained from a woman aged 45-60 years with alopecia areata. Some clones in this sample may be carry-over from other donors' samples.

This chain uses TRBV20-1 with TRBJ2-7; D might be TRBD1 (5 bases). V was shortened by 6 bases and J by 3 bases, with 15 bases between the two germline ends. The germline V gene has CDR1 DFQATT and CDR2 SNEGSKA (reference sequence). This CDR3 is 13 amino acids long. CDR3 protein: CSANPAGLYEQYF. In DNA, the CDR3 is TGCAGTGCCAACCCGGCAGGGCTCTACGAGCAGTACTTC.

J is TRBJ2-7 and V is TRBV10-3; 8 positions match TRBD2. V shed 3 bases, J shed 1 base, and the junction held 5 bases outside the gene matches. Germline CDR1 reads ENHRY; CDR2 reads SYGVKD. CDR3 length equals 15 residues. The CDR3 DNA follows: TGTGCCATCAGTGACCTGACTAGCGCGTCCTACGAGCAGTACTTC. It yields the protein CAISDLTSASYEQYF.

This chain uses TRBV7-9 with TRBJ2-4; 11 bases fit TRBD2. V was pared by 5 bases and J by 6 bases, with 3 bases of the junction left unmatched. Germline V lookup: CDR1 SEHNR, CDR2 FQNEAQ (reference sequence). The CDR3 length is 14 residues. The CDR3 bases are TGTGCCAGCAGCCCGGGGACTAGCGGAAACATTCAGTACTTC. It encodes CASSPGTSGNIQYF.

This clonotype was seen only a few times. The gene calls are TRBV7-8 and TRBJ2-2, with 14 bases fitting TRBD2. The CDR3 is made up of 17 amino acids. The V gene end was trimmed by 6 bases and the J gene end by 4 bases; junction bases not matched to a gene: 7. Germline V gene lookup returns CDR1 SGHVS and CDR2 FQNEAQ. The CDR3 loop reads CASSRLAGGASTGELFF. The DNA for the CDR3 is TGTGCCAGCAGTCGACTAGCGGGAGGGGCGAGCACCGGGGAGCTGTTTTTT.

V is TRBV7-9 and J is TRBJ1-1, with D uncertain. V shed 6 bases and J shed 1 base, with 15 bases lying between them. The CDR3 contains 15 residues. The germline V gene encodes CDR1 SEHNR and CDR2 FQNEAQ (reference sequence). The CDR3 loop is CASRQIIPANTEAFF. The CDR3 coding sequence is TGTGCCAGCAGACAGATCATCCCCGCGAACACTGAAGCTTTCTTT.

The chain joins TRBV4-1 to TRBJ1-6; D remains ambiguous. The CDR3 loop spans 14 amino acids. Trimming shortened V by 4 bases and J by 4 bases, and 8 bases separated the two germline ends. CDR1 is MGHRA and CDR2 is YSYEKL in the germline V gene. In DNA, the CDR3 is TGCGCCAGCAGCCCCGGCGGGTATAATTCACCCCTCCACTTT. Residues: CASSPGGYNSPLHF.

Only a few counts were recorded for this clonotype. This chain links TRBV7-9 with TRBJ2-3; D unclear. V shed 5 bases and J shed 2 bases, with 5 bases lying between them. This CDR3 region has 12 residues. Per germline, CDR1 SEHNR and CDR2 FQNEAQ (reference sequence). CDR3 protein: CASSRSTDTQYF. CDR3 DNA sequence: TGTGCCAGCAGCAGGTCCACAGATACGCAGTATTTT.

This clonotype appeared a few times. The chain is built from TRBV18 and TRBJ2-2, with 7 bases lining up with TRBD1. CDR3 length: 13 amino acids. Germline V gene lookup returns CDR1 KGHSH and CDR2 LQKENI. After removal of 3 bases from V and 6 bases from J, the junction contained 1 base not matched to a gene. CDR3 protein: CASSPQGAGELFF. CDR3 DNA sequence: TGTGCCAGCTCACCGCAGGGGGCCGGGGAGCTGTTTTTT.

There are a few counts of this clonotype. This sequence joins TRBV30 and TRBJ1-2; D gene uncertain. Germline CDR1 GTSNPN, CDR2 SVGIG (reference sequence). Trimming cost V 0 bases and J 1 base, with 12 bases left between them. This CDR3 contains 15 residues. The CDR3 DNA reads TGTGCCTGGAGTGTACAAGGACGGGTTAACTATGGCTACACCTTC. This sequence encodes CAWSVQGRVNYGYTF.

The CDR3 spells CASSQGTRGEQYF. As DNA, the CDR3 is TGCGCCAGCAGCCAAGGGACTAGAGGGGAGCAGTACTTC. The chain links TRBV4-1 to TRBJ2-7; 7 positions agree with TRBD2. The CDR3 extends over 13 amino acids. In germline, CDR1 is MGHRA, CDR2 YSYEKL. Unmatched junction bases numbered 4, after V lost 1 base and J lost 7 bases.

The chain couples TRBV29-1 to TRBJ2-2, with TRBD1 matching 7 bases. CDR3 length: 12 amino acids. Losses at the gene ends were 6 bases for V and 6 bases for J; bases not matched to a gene: 4. Germline values: CDR1 SQVTM, CDR2 ANQGSEA. The CDR3 here is CSVARGSGELFF. CDR3 bases: TGCAGCGTCGCCAGGGGGTCCGGGGAGCTGTTTTTT.

The table lists this clonotype with a few counts. V is TRBV10-3 and J is TRBJ1-1; D may be TRBD1 (6 bases). Looked up from germline, CDR1 is ENHRY and CDR2 is SYGVKD. This CDR3 comprises 13 residues. The V end was cut by 7 bases, the J end by 0 bases, with 9 bases between. DNA of the CDR3: TGTGCCATCACGTGGGACATGAACACTGAAGCTTTCTTT. Translation: CAITWDMNTEAFF.